This entry lists 5 T cell receptor beta chains sequenced from one sample in a study of blood T cell repertoires in COVID-19. The protocol was immunoSEQ multiplex PCR, while the TCRdb copy is restricted to in-frame clones and leaves out a portion. The sample holds over 400,000 clones, 70% to 90% seen once. The sequenced material came from peripheral blood. The receptor set was obtained from a human donor in a cohort sampled during active COVID-19.

The rearrangement joins TRBV25-1 to TRBJ2-1, with D possibly TRBD2 on 5 matching bases. V was clipped by 5 bases and J by 7 bases, with 15 bases between them. CDR1 is MGHDK and CDR2 is SYGVNS in the germline V gene. The length of the CDR3 is 14 residues. The DNA for the CDR3 is TGTGCCAGCAGTAAGGACGAGGGATGGAATGAGCAGTTCTTC. Its translation is CASSKDEGWNEQFF. Based on the CDR3 plus reference TRBV25-1 and TRBJ2-1, the full variable domain is EADIYQTPRYLVIGTGKKITLECSQTMGHDKMYWYQQDPGMELHLIHYSYGVNSTEKGDLSSESTVSRIRTEHFPLTLESARPSHTSQYLCASSKDEGWNEQFFGPGTRLTVL.

This chain uses TRBV3-1 (or the pseudogene TRBV3-2) with TRBJ1-2; D gene uncertain. Germline assignment: CDR1 LGHDT and CDR2 YNNKEL (reference sequence). Trimming stripped 3 bases from V and 7 bases from J, with 18 bases between. CDR3 length: 15 residues. CDR3 nucleotide sequence: TGTGCCAGCAGCCATTCGGAAGTCCTAGTTTTTGGCTACACCTTC. It translates to CASSHSEVLVFGYTF.

This clone occurred a few times. The CDR3 sequence is CASSGTGGKDGYTF. The CDR3 region has the DNA TGTGCCAGCAGCGGGACAGGGGGGAAGGACGGCTACACCTTC. The chain employs TRBV5-6 and TRBJ1-2, with 11 bases fitting TRBD1. This CDR3 is 14 amino acids long. V dropped 4 bases and J dropped 8; count of bases not matched to a gene: 7. The germline CDR1 and CDR2 sequences are SGHDT and YYEEEE.

V and J are TRBV24-1 and TRBJ2-1; D is possibly TRBD2 (6 bases). Germline V gives CDR1 KGHDR, CDR2 SFDVKD. The CDR3 sequence is 13 residues long. Deletions cut 7 bases from V and 6 bases from J, with 12 bases between. The CDR3 here is CATRAGGGNEQFF. CDR3 DNA: TGTGCCACCAGAGCGGGTGGGGGCAATGAGCAGTTCTTC.

The chain is built from TRBV27 and TRBJ2-3, with 9 bases lining up with TRBD2. CDR1 and CDR2 (germline): MNHEY, SMNVEV (reference sequence). V was clipped by 2 bases and J by 4 bases; unmatched bases: 7. The CDR3 totals 16 residues. CDR3 bases: TGTGCCAGCAGTTTACTCGGCGGGAGGGCCGCAGATACGCAGTATTTT. Residues: CASSLLGGRAADTQYF.